This TCR beta chain was obtained from a study of lymphopenia after photon versus proton radiotherapy. Study-level points and caveats: Photon-treated patients lost naive T cells and TCR diversity; proton-treated stayed stable. A bigger post-nadir fall in TCR diversity correlated inversely with survival time in deceased patients. Post-nadir diversity loss with photons came from oligoclonal expansion, particularly CD8+ Temra cells. Authors raise, but do not show, better survival with proton therapy.

Germline V gives CDR1 LNHDA, CDR2 SQIVND (reference sequence). This CDR3 contains 13 residues. The V end lost 2 bases, the J end lost 4 bases, and 8 bases lay between the germline ends. Concerning this clone: Antigen: not known.

Clones were sequenced by immunoSEQ multiplex PCR, and TCRdb holds only the in-frame ones, with some missing. The sample gives tens of thousands of clones, roughly 91% of which show up once; about 3% is in the top ten. The chain carries TRBV19 and TRBJ2-5; D might be TRBD1 (5 bases). Sequenced material: peripheral blood, taken from a patient treated with photon-based radiotherapy. The sequence was collected from a woman in her seventies with pancreatic cancer. The CDR3 DNA is TGTGCCAGTAGTATATGGGGCGCAGAGACCCAGTACTTC. As protein: CASSIWGAETQYF.